This TCR beta chain derives from a study of human T cells and chemical hapten exposure (dated by TCRdb to the early 2020s). For context, the study as a whole: For sensitization, 2% DPC in acetone was applied to an approximately 2 cm by approximately 2 cm area of upper inner arm skin. Libraries were pooled for sequencing, and variation in per-sample TCR yields was attributed mainly to small differences in library volumes within the pool. Patch tests used Finn chambers with 0.01% DPC on the upper back, scored after 6 days by International Contact Dermatitis Research Group standards. Twenty-nine alopecia patients gave blood for TCR sequencing at one to four time points (pre-sensitization, 2, 6 and 24 weeks). The mostly female patient cohort included alopecia areata with under or over 50% scalp involvement, alopecia totalis and alopecia universalis. Throughout the study period of roughly 24 weeks, patients also received therapeutic DPC doses to the scalp every week. This study followed changes in the peripheral blood TCR repertoire in vivo during primary and secondary sensitization of alopecia patients to the hapten diphenylcyclopropenone (DPC). Blood was sampled from patients pre-sensitization (week 0) and at 2, 6 and about 24 weeks after DPC sensitization. What the work shows at the level of the full study, not this receptor alone: Because all patients had alopecia, a presumed autoimmune disease, the immune response of the patients might differ from that of healthy individuals. DPC sensitization did not change the number of TCRs with a frequency above 1 in 1000, and there was no evidence of changes in global repertoire structure. Patch test score was positively correlated with the number of PT1 expanded TCRs, with significance at thresholds 8, 16 and 32 but not at 4. Compared with pre-sensitization or healthy control sets, expanded TCRs formed significantly more large CDR3 similarity clusters, which is consistent with antigen-driven responses. After repeated subsampling, changes were observed in the strength of the expansion versus patch-test correlation and in the threshold at which the correlation became significant.

This sample's time point label indicates: patch test 1, 2 weeks after DPC sensitization. The treatment or condition label here, explained by the study, means: therapeutic diphenylcyclopropenone sensitization with weekly scalp DPC. Blood at each patch-test visit was drawn before the patch test was applied. Eligible patients were aged 18 to 70, diagnosed with alopecia, deemed suitable for DPC therapy, and excluded if pregnant. Total RNA was isolated from unfractionated whole blood collected in Tempus Blood RNA tubes. CDR1 and CDR2 are drawn from the germline V gene: SQVTM, ANQGSEA. Trimming costs V 5 bases and J 2 bases, and their ends lie 14 bases apart. From cysteine to phenylalanine, the CDR3 is 14 amino acids long. The only DNA kept is the CDR3, 42 bases in frame from the first base. Receptor libraries were prepared by RACE. The data were produced on a NextSeq 500. During library preparation, unique molecular identifiers were attached to individual cDNA molecules so that TCRs could be counted quantitatively and reproducibly. Each blood RNA sample was used to sequence both TCR alpha and TCR beta chains. Processing in the source paper ran as follows. A median of about 100,000 TCRs per sample was observed, with a range of about 23,224 to 690,600. V, J and CDR3 annotation of the TCR reads was performed with the Decombinator software suite. For the PS versus PT1 abundance plots, all samples were subsampled to the same number of TCRs (28,000). TCRs were defined as expanded if absent before sensitization and observed at least eight times at the 2-week time point. The raw public reads went through TCRdb reprocessing: fastp at Q25, MiXCR clone calling, in-frame beta chains kept. Here each entry gathers all rows of one CDR3 protein and keeps the most common genes and DNA. For this entry, the V and J calls and clone size follow TCRdb and not the study's own pipeline. The table for this sample lists 150,000 to 200,000 distinct CDR3 sequences; about 14% of them were counted only once. The ten largest clonotypes hold less than 2% of the sample.

This clonotype has a handful of counts. Its antigen specificity is not known. Base quality data are lacking; no much larger clone is found one base away. This receptor was obtained from a woman in her twenties or thirties with alopecia areata. Some clones in this sample may be carry-over from other donors' samples. The sequence links TRBV29-1 to TRBJ2-3; the best D guess is TRBD2, with 6 bases matching. This specimen was whole blood, taken in connection with sensitization to the hapten diphenylcyclopropenone (DPC). The encoded CDR3 is CSVYGRGYTDTQYF. The bases read TGCAGCGTTTACGGACGGGGGTACACAGATACGCAGTATTTT.